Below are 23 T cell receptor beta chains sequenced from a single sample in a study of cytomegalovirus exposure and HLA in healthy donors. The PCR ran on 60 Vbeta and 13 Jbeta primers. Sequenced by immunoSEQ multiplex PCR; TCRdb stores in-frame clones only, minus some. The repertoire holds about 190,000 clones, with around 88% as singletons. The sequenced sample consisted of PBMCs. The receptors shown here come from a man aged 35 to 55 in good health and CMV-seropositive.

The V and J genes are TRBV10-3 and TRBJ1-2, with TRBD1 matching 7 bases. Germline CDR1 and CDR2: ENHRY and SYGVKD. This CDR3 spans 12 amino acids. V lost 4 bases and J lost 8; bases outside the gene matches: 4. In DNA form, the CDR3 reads TGTGCCATCAGTGGAGGACAGGAAGGCTACACCTTC. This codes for CAISGGQEGYTF.

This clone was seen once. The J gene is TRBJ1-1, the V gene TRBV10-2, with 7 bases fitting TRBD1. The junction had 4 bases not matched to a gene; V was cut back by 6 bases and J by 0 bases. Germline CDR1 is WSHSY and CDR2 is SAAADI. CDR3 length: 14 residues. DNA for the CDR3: TGCGCCAGCAGCCTAACAGGGGTGAACACTGAAGCTTTCTTT. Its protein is CASSLTGVNTEAFF.

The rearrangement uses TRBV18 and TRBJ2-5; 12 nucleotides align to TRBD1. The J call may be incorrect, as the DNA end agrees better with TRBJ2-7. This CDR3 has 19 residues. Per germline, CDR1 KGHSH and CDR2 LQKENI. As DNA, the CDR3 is TGTGCCAGCTCACCATTGGGGACAGGGGGCGCAACGGGGTCCTACGAGCAGTACTTC. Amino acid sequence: CASSPLGTGGATGSYEQYF.

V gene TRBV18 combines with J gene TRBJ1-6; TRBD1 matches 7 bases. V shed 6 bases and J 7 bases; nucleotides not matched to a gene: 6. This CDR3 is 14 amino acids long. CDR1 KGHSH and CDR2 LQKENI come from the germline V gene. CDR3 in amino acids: CASSLLDRNSPLHF. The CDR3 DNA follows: TGTGCCAGCTCCCTTCTGGACAGGAATTCACCCCTCCACTTT.

This chain's CDR3 is CASSFAAGGVNEQFF. The CDR3, as DNA: TGTGCCAGCAGCTTTGCAGCGGGAGGGGTCAATGAGCAGTTCTTC. The chain recombines TRBV7-3 with TRBJ2-1; TRBD2 aligns across 10 bases. V shed 3 bases, J shed 6 bases, and the junction held 5 bases outside the gene matches. Germline V lookup: CDR1 SGHTA, CDR2 FQGTGA. This CDR3 is built from 15 residues.

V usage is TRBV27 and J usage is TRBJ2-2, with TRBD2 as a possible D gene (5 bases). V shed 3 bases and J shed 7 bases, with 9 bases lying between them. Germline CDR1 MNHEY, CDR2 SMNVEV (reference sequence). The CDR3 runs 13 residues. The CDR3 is CASSFRTLGELFF. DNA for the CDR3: TGTGCCAGCAGTTTTCGGACTCTCGGGGAGCTGTTTTTT.

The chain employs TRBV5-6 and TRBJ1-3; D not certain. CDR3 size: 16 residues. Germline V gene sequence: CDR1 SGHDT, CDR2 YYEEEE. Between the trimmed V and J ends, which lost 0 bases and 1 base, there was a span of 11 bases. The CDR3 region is CASSLATGRSGNTIYF. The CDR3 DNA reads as TGTGCCAGCAGCTTGGCGACGGGTCGGTCTGGAAACACCATATATTTT. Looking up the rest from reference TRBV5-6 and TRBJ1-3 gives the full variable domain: DAGVTQSPTHLIKTRGQQVTLRCSPKSGHDTVSWYQQALGQGPQFIFQYYEEEERQRGNFPDRFSGHQFPNYSSELNVNALLLGDSALYLCASSLATGRSGNTIYFGEGSWLTVV.

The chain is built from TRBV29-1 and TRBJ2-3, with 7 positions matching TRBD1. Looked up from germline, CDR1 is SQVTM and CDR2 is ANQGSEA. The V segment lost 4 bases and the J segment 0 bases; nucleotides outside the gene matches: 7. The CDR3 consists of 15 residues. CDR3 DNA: TGCAGCGTTGTTAAGGGGACAGCAAGCACAGATACGCAGTATTTT. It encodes CSVVKGTASTDTQYF.

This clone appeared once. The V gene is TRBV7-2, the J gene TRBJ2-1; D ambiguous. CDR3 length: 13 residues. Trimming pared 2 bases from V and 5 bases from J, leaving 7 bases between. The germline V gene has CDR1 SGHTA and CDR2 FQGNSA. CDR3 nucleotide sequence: TGTGCCAGCAGCTTAACTAACAACAATGAGCAGTTCTTC. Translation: CASSLTNNNEQFF.

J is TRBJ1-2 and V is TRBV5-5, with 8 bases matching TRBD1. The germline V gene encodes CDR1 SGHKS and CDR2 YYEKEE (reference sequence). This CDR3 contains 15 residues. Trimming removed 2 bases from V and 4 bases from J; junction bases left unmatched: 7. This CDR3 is CASSLAGQGGYGYTF. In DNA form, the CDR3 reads TGTGCCAGCAGCTTAGCCGGACAGGGCGGCTATGGCTACACCTTC.

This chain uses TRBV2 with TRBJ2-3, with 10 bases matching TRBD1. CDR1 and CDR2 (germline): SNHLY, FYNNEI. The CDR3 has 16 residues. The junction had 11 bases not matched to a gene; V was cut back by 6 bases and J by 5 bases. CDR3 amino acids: CASSYSRQGARDTQYF. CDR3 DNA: TGTGCCAGCAGCTACTCTCGACAGGGGGCGAGAGATACGCAGTATTTT.

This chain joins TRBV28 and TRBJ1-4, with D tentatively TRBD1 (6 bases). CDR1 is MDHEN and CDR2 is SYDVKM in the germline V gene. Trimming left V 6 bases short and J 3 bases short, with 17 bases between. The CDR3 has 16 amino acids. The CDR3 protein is CASSPGQSPPNEKLFF. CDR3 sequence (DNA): TGTGCCAGCAGCCCAGGACAGTCACCACCTAATGAAAAACTGTTTTTT.

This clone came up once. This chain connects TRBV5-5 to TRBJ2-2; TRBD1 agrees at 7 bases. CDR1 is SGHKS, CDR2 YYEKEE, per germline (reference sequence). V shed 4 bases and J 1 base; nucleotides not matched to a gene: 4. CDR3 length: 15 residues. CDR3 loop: CASSLRTGNTGELFF. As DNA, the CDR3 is TGTGCCAGCAGCCTTAGGACAGGGAACACCGGGGAGCTGTTTTTT.

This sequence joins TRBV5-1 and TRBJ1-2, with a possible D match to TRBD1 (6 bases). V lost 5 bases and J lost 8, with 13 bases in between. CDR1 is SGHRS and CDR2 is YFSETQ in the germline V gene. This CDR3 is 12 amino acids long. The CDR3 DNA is TGCGCCAGCAGTTATACAGGGTTCGGCTACACCTTC. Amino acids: CASSYTGFGYTF.

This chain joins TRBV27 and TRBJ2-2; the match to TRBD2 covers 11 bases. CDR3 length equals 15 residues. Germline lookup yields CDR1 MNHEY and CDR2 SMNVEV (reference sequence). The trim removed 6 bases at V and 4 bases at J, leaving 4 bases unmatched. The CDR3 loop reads CASSILAGVTGELFF. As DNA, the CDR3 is TGTGCCAGCAGCATACTAGCGGGAGTCACCGGGGAGCTGTTTTTT.

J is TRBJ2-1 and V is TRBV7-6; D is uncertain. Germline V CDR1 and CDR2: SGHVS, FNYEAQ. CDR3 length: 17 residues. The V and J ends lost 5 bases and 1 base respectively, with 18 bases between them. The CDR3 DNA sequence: TGTGCCAGCAGCGCACGACCGCCGGGTCCTTCCTACAATGAGCAGTTCTTC. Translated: CASSARPPGPSYNEQFF.

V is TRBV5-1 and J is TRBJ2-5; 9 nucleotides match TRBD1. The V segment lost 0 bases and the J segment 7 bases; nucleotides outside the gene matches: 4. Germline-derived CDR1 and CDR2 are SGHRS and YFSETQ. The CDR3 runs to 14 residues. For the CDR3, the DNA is TGCGCCAGCAGCTTGGCGGGACAGGGAGGGACCCAGTACTTC. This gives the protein CASSLAGQGGTQYF.

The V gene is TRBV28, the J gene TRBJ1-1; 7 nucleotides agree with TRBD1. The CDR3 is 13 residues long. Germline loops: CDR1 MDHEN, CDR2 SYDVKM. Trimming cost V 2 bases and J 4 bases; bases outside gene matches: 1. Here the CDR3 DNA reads TGTGCCAGCAGTTTAAACAGGGGCACTGAAGCTTTCTTT. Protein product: CASSLNRGTEAFF.

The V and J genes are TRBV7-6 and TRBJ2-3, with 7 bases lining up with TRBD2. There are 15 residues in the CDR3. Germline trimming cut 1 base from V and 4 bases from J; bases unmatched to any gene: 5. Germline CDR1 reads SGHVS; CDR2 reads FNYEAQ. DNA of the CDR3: TGTGCCAGCAGCTTAGTGGCGGGAGTGGCAGATACGCAGTATTTT. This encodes CASSLVAGVADTQYF.

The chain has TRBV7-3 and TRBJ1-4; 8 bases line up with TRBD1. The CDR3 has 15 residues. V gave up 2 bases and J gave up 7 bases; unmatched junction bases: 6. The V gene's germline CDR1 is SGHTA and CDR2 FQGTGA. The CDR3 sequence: CASSLGQGRTEKLFF. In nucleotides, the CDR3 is TGTGCCAGCAGCTTAGGACAGGGCAGAACTGAAAAACTGTTTTTT. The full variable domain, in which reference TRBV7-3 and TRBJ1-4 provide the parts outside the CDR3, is GAGVSQTPSNKVTEKGKYVELRCDPISGHTALYWYRQSLGQGPEFLIYFQGTGAADDSGLPNDRFFAVRPEGSVSTLKIQRTERGDSAVYLCASSLGQGRTEKLFFGSGTQLSVL.

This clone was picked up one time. The CDR3 sequence is CASSLVSGGTEAFF. The DNA of the CDR3 is TGTGCCAGCAGCTTGGTCTCGGGGGGCACTGAAGCTTTCTTT. The chain employs TRBV5-6 and TRBJ1-1; perhaps TRBD1 as D (5 bases). Germline V gene data show CDR1 as SGHDT and CDR2 as YYEEEE. Deletions cut 0 bases from V and 4 bases from J, with 10 bases between. The CDR3 is 14 residues long. The full variable domain, rest sourced from reference TRBV5-6 and TRBJ1-1, is DAGVTQSPTHLIKTRGQQVTLRCSPKSGHDTVSWYQQALGQGPQFIFQYYEEEERQRGNFPDRFSGHQFPNYSSELNVNALLLGDSALYLCASSLVSGGTEAFFGQGTRLTVV.

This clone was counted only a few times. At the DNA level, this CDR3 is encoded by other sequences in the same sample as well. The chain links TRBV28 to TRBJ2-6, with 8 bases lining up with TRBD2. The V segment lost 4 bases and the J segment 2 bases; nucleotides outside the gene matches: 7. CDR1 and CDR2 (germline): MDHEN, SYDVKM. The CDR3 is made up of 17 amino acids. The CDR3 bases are TGTGCCAGCAGTTCCCCTCTGCGGGGGGCTGGGGCCAACGTCCTGACTTTC. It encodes CASSSPLRGAGANVLTF. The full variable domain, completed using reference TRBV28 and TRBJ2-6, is DVKVTQSSRYLVKRTGEKVFLECVQDMDHENMFWYRQDPGLGLRLIYFSYDVKMKEKGDIPEGYSVSREKKERFSLILESASTNQTSMYLCASSSPLRGAGANVLTFGAGSRLTVL.

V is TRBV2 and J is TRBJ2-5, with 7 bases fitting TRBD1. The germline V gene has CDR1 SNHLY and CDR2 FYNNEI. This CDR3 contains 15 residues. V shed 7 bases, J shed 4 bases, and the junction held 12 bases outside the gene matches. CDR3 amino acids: CASTPRQGRGETQYF. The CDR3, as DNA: TGTGCCAGCACCCCTAGACAGGGAAGGGGAGAGACCCAGTACTTC.